This TCR beta chain was obtained from a study of tumor and adjacent non-tumor tissue in lung cancer. The CDR3 totals 15 residues. Germline V lookup: CDR1 MNHNY, CDR2 SVGAGI (reference sequence). V dropped 6 bases and J dropped 4 bases, with 18 bases sitting between them. The template was RNA from unsorted bulk tissue. The normal lung tissue was taken more than 3 cm from the tumor edge. Broader study findings: In normal lung, the top 100 clones were significantly more dominant than in tumor.

TCRbeta libraries were built with three rounds of nested PCR, modified from ARM-PCR. Via MiXCR, TCRdb re-called the multiplex PCR reads, giving one row per CDR3 protein. The data hold about 100,000 distinct CDR3 sequences, with 60% to 80% observed a single time. With regard to this clonotype: Its antigen is as yet unknown. Being one base from a much bigger clone, this may be a read error.

Input material: distant non-tumor lung tissue. The J gene is TRBJ2-5, the V gene TRBV6-6, with TRBD1 as a possible D gene (6 bases). The clonotype originates from a man aged 30 to 45 with non-small cell lung cancer. CDR3 residues: CASSWGHMDLETQYF. The CDR3 DNA follows: TGTGCCAGCAGCTGGGGACACATGGACCTAGAGACCCAGTACTTC.